Reported below is one TCR beta chain. Its specificity is unknown. Trimming cost V 1 base and J 3 bases; bases outside gene matches: 6. This CDR3 comprises 15 residues. Per germline, CDR1 SGHRS and CDR2 YFSETQ. This sample is part of a study of cytomegalovirus exposure and HLA in healthy donors. Amplification used 60 Vbeta primers and 13 Jbeta primers. Sequencing used immunoSEQ multiplex PCR; TCRdb keeps in-frame clones, though not all of them. Seen here are about 210,000 clones, around 79% observed once, and the top ten hold around 0.4%. Study observations and caveats: Immune exposure data for these donors was limited to CMV serostatus.

The V gene is TRBV5-1, the J gene TRBJ2-5; 7 bases map to TRBD2. Sequencing input: PBMCs. This clonotype was sampled from a male donor in good health and CMV-seropositive. CDR3 in amino acids: CASSLRLAEKETQYF. In nucleotides, the CDR3 is TGCGCCAGCAGCTTGCGGCTAGCGGAGAAAGAGACCCAGTACTTC.